This T cell receptor (beta chain) stems from a study of shared clonotypes between healthy human individuals (dated by TCRdb to 2018 to 2021). Broadly, across the study: Three men and a couple of women, aged 18 to 49 years, made up the cohort. For each donor, CD4 naive and CD4 memory were each run on three plates, CD8 naive on two plates, and CD8 memory on one plate. To estimate repertoire size and how much clonotypes are shared between individuals, the study performed deep sequencing of blood TCR repertoires from roughly five healthy adults. To increase sequencing depth and limit assay-specific biases, different laboratories used diverse techniques to prepare libraries and sequence TCR repertoires. Each donor's leukapheresis produced roughly between about 0.8 and 8.9 billion PBMCs. Here is what the overall study found, with its caveats: Compared with non-shared clonotypes, the clonotypes found in all four sorted-subset donors had higher generation probabilities. Sampling was limited to blood, and TCR repertoires in tissue likely differ from TCR repertoires in blood. Based on pairwise subsampling, the degree of clonotype sharing among donors was expected to be affected by sequencing depth. Because the study included only a small number of donors, the genetic and exposure-history diversity represented was limited. Even with the large sequencing depth, rarefaction of the sorted-subset datasets indicated that sequencing was incomplete. Larger estimated clonotype richness was generally found for naive subsets than for memory subsets. Roughly 5% of naive CD4, roughly 3.6% of naive CD8, roughly 2.4% of memory CD4, and 0.35% to 0.5% of memory CD8 clonotypes were shared across several donors.

Note on this clone: Its antigen is currently not known. No much larger clonotype is one base removed from it; base qualities were not supplied.

There are 16 amino acids in the CDR3, from cysteine to phenylalanine inclusive. The retained sequence is limited to the CDR3, 48 bases, with the frame set at the first base. V is trimmed back by 3 bases and J by 4 bases, and the junction contains 7 bases that no gene match accounts for. Via the germline V gene, CDR1 is WSHSY and CDR2 SAAADI. Donors were healthy HIV-negative adults with no recently reported acute infections or vaccinations. Every donor was a Caucasian adult living in Nashville, Tennessee, USA. CD4+ T cells were enriched by magnetic negative selection, after which naive cells were positively selected on CD45RA and the negative fraction was taken as the memory subset. Blood was obtained by leukapheresis, after which PBMCs were separated by Ficoll-Histopaque density gradient centrifugation and cryopreserved in liquid nitrogen vapor phase. Analytical flow cytometry was used to check the purity and quantity of every magnetically sorted T cell population. Genomic DNA was isolated from each sorted fraction and quantified by UV absorbance on a Nanodrop 2000c.

Using the deep immunoSEQ assay, TCR CDR3 regions were amplified from genomic DNA by multiplex PCR. For each cell subset, the extracted genomic DNA was distributed evenly across all wells of several immunoSEQ 96-well plates, and each plate served as one replicate. Each replicate PCR for sorted subsets received approximately 200 ng genomic DNA, equal to tens of thousands of T cell genomes. Purified libraries were quantified with a Qubit 3.0 fluorometer, sized on a Bioanalyzer 2100, and re-quantified with the KAPA Library Quantification kit. Every immunoSEQ 96-well plate was sequenced on a dedicated single-read 150-cycle Illumina NextSeq 550 flow cell. Turning to the authors' computational methods: Because the immunoSEQ output included only junctional sequences and no quality scores, the filtering could not be the same as the filtering used for full-length reads. To assign V/J genes and CDR3, sequences were annotated using PyIR, a Python wrapper for IgBLAST v1.9, with IMGT germline references. Reads with weak V/J assignments (E-value above 1e-6), missing CDR3, stop codons, out-of-frame junctions, or ambiguous translated residues were removed. V3J clonotypes were defined by identical inferred V gene, J gene, and CDR3 amino acid sequence. Percentage overlap between repertoires was calculated by dividing the number of shared unique clonotypes by the size of the smaller repertoire. Repertoire richness was assessed with RTK rarefaction, the Chao1 estimator, and Recon v2.1 estimates of unobserved clonotypes. Generation probabilities were computed with OLGA for all TCRbeta clonotypes obtained by the gDNA method from several donors. TCRdb stores this immuneACCESS table with in-frame sequences only. Part of the clones is absent; in the studies checked, under half of the shortfall reflects unresolved V genes, and no reason is known for the rest. V and J calls and clone size follow that table, whereas D and trimming were derived from the DNA. The sample table lists millions of clones, roughly nine tenths of them with a count of one. More than 0.12% of the sample is in the top ten clones.

Sample: naive CD4+ T cells sorted from blood. What the cell subset or site label conveys for this sample: CD45RA+ positively selected. The sequence joins TRBV10-2 to TRBJ1-4; TRBD1 agrees with 8 junctional bases. The TCR was taken from a man between 18 and 29 years old in good health. The bases are TGCGCCAGCAGTGACTTCAGGGGGCTAGGTAATGAAAAACTGTTTTTT. It translates to CASSDFRGLGNEKLFF.